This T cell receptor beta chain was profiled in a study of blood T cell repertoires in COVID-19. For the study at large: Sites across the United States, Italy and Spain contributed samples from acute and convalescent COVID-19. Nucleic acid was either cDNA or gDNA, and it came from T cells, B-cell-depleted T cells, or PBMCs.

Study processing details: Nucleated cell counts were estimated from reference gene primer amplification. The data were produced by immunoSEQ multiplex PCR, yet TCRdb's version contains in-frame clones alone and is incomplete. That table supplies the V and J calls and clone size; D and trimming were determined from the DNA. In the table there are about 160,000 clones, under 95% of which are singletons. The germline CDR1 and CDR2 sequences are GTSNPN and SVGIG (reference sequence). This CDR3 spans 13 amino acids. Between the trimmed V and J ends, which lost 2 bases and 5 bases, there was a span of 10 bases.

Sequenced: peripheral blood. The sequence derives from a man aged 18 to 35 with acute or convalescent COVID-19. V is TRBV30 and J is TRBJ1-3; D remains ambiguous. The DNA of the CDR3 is TGTGCCTGGAGTTCAGGTAGAAGAAACACCATATATTTT. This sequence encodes CAWSSGRRNTIYF. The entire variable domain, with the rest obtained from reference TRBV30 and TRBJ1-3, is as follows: SQTIHQWPATLVQPVGSPLSLECTVEGTSNPNLYWYRQAAGRGLQLLFYSVGIGQISSEVPQNLSASRPQDRQFILSSKKLLLSDSGFYLCAWSSGRRNTIYFGEGSWLTVV.